This T cell receptor beta chain appears in the sequencing data of a study of blood T cell repertoires in COVID-19. Turning to the study itself: From T cells, B-cell-depleted T cells, or PBMCs came the material, which was cDNA or gDNA.

As handled by the study authors: Nucleated cell number was recorded as an estimate derived from reference gene primer amplification. Method: immunoSEQ multiplex PCR; TCRdb's copy keeps in-frame clones and lacks some. The DNA was the basis for D and trimming; V, J and clone size are from that table. The sample yields fewer than 300,000 clones, 88% seen once. This CDR3 spans 16 amino acids. CDR1 SGHTA and CDR2 FQGTGA come from the germline V gene. V was pared by 3 bases and J by 3 bases, with 5 bases of the junction left unmatched. The sample taken for sequencing was peripheral blood. The gene calls are TRBV7-3 and TRBJ2-3; 11 positions match TRBD1. The sequence was obtained from a man aged 55 to 69 who had recovered from COVID-19. The CDR3: CASSFSGTGGTDTQYF. The CDR3 DNA follows: TGTGCCAGCAGCTTTTCCGGGACAGGGGGAACAGATACGCAGTATTTT.